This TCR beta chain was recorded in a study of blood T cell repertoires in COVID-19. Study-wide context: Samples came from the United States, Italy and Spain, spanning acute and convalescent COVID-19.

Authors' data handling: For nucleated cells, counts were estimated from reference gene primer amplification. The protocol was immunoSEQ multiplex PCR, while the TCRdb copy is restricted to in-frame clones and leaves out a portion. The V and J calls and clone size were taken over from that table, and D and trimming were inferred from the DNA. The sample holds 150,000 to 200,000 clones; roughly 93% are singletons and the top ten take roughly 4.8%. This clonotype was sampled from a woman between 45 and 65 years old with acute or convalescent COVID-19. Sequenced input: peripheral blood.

The chain's CDR3 is CASRAPNMNSPLHF. For the CDR3, the DNA is TGTGCCAGCAGGGCCCCGAACATGAACTCACCCCTCCACTTT. The chain links TRBV6-5 to TRBJ1-6; no reliable D call. Trimming stripped 6 bases from V and 10 bases from J, with 16 bases between. There are 14 residues in the CDR3. Germline CDR1 MNHEY, CDR2 SVGAGI.